What follows are 15 T cell receptor beta chains derived from one specimen sequenced in a study of blood T cell repertoires in COVID-19. Generated by immunoSEQ multiplex PCR, the TCRdb table keeps only in-frame clones and is missing some. The table lists approximately 300,000 clones, over 80% of them singletons. Sequences were obtained from peripheral blood. The source of these receptors is a woman aged 45-65 years with COVID-19, enrolled during active disease.

The chain recombines TRBV10-3 with TRBJ2-7, with TRBD2 identical over 8 bases. Germline CDR1 and CDR2: ENHRY and SYGVKD. The CDR3 runs 15 residues. With 4 bases clipped from V and 0 bases from J, the junction kept 5 bases outside the gene matches. The CDR3 sequence is CAISGPAGASYEQYF. The CDR3 region has the DNA TGTGCCATCAGTGGGCCAGCGGGGGCCTCCTACGAGCAGTACTTC.

This chain uses TRBV7-9 with TRBJ2-7; 12 bases are a match to TRBD1. The V segment lost 5 bases and the J segment 3 bases; nucleotides outside the gene matches: 11. CDR1 is SEHNR and CDR2 is FQNEAQ in the germline V gene (reference sequence). The CDR3 spans 17 residues. CDR3 loop: CASSPHLGTGGNYEQYF. DNA of the CDR3: TGTGCCAGCAGCCCCCACTTAGGGACAGGGGGCAACTACGAGCAGTACTTC.

The chain employs TRBV6-5 and TRBJ1-2; TRBD1 matches 7 bases. The V gene end was trimmed by 4 bases and the J gene end by 6 bases; junction bases not matched to a gene: 5. CDR3 length: 13 residues. Germline V lookup: CDR1 MNHEY, CDR2 SVGAGI. CDR3 loop: CASSLHGTDGYTF. Here the CDR3 DNA reads TGTGCCAGCAGTTTACACGGGACAGATGGCTACACCTTC.

The chain couples TRBV15 to TRBJ1-1; no clear D gene. Trimming took 5 bases from V and 0 from J, leaving 13 bases between them. Germline V lookup: CDR1 LNHNV, CDR2 YYDKDF (reference sequence). The CDR3 length is 15 residues. The CDR3 here is CATSVTRVLNTEAFF. CDR3 sequence (DNA): TGTGCCACCAGCGTGACCCGGGTCCTGAACACTGAAGCTTTCTTT.

This chain links TRBV5-6 with TRBJ2-1, with a tentative D call TRBD1 (6 bases). V shed 3 bases and J shed 6 bases, with 13 bases lying between them. The CDR3 totals 14 residues. Looked up from germline, CDR1 is SGHDT and CDR2 is YYEEEE. The CDR3 loop reads CASSSTDRSNEQFF. In DNA form, the CDR3 reads TGTGCCAGCAGCTCAACCGACAGGAGCAATGAGCAGTTCTTC. The entire variable domain, with the rest obtained from reference TRBV5-6 and TRBJ2-1, is as follows: DAGVTQSPTHLIKTRGQQVTLRCSPKSGHDTVSWYQQALGQGPQFIFQYYEEEERQRGNFPDRFSGHQFPNYSSELNVNALLLGDSALYLCASSSTDRSNEQFFGPGTRLTVL.

This chain links TRBV6-1 with TRBJ1-5, with a weak D call TRBD1 (5 bases). CDR1 is MNHNS, CDR2 SASEGT, per germline. This CDR3 has 14 amino acids. With 2 bases removed from V and 7 bases from J, the gap between germline ends came to 12 bases. The CDR3 loop is CASSEWRGRQPQHF. CDR3 in DNA: TGTGCCAGCAGTGAATGGAGGGGTAGGCAGCCCCAGCATTTT.

This chain links TRBV30 with TRBJ2-4; 11 positions agree with TRBD1. Germline V gene sequence: CDR1 GTSNPN, CDR2 SVGIG (reference sequence). The CDR3 totals 19 residues. V was clipped by 0 bases and J by 0 bases; unmatched bases: 10. The CDR3 region has the DNA TGTGCCTGGAGTGTTGCGAGGACAGGGGGCGTCCCAGCCAAAAACATTCAGTACTTC. Protein sequence: CAWSVARTGGVPAKNIQYF.

The V call is TRBV3-1 (or the pseudogene TRBV3-2), the J call TRBJ2-1; TRBD1 matches at 11 bases. V gave up 4 bases and J gave up 10 bases; unmatched junction bases: 12. The germline CDR1 and CDR2 sequences are LGHDT and YNNKEL (reference sequence). The CDR3 spans 16 residues. The CDR3: CASSLPGTGGTREQFF. DNA for the CDR3: TGTGCCAGCAGCCTTCCCGGGACAGGGGGAACTCGCGAGCAGTTCTTC.

A single count supports this clone. The chain employs TRBV11-2 and TRBJ2-7, with 9 bases identical to TRBD1. The V segment lost 3 bases and the J segment 4 bases; nucleotides outside the gene matches: 10. CDR1 SGHAT and CDR2 FQNNGV come from the germline V gene. The CDR3 consists of 16 residues. The CDR3 here is CASSLTLDRGLYEQYF. CDR3 sequence (DNA): TGTGCCAGCAGCTTGACCCTGGACAGGGGCTTGTACGAGCAGTACTTC.

The chain links TRBV7-9 to TRBJ2-7; 9 bases are a match to TRBD2. The junction had 11 bases not matched to a gene; V was cut back by 5 bases and J by 6 bases. The CDR3 totals 15 residues. In germline, CDR1 is SEHNR, CDR2 FQNEAQ (reference sequence). In nucleotides, the CDR3 is TGTGCCAGCAGCCCCTCGGCGGGGGGGCAGGGCGAGCAGTACTTC. Protein product: CASSPSAGGQGEQYF.

The chain couples TRBV18 to TRBJ2-5; 8 bases align to TRBD1. The V and J ends lost 6 bases and 5 bases, in that order; junction bases with no gene match: 11. The CDR3 extends over 15 amino acids. Germline values: CDR1 KGHSH, CDR2 LQKENI. CDR3: CASSRGQGFTETQYF. The CDR3 nucleotides are TGTGCCAGCTCTCGAGGACAGGGTTTTACGGAGACCCAGTACTTC.

The V call is TRBV5-1, the J call TRBJ2-4, with TRBD2 matching over 9 bases. Germline CDR1 is SGHRS and CDR2 is YFSETQ. With V trimmed by 4 bases and J by 7 bases, 18 bases remained unmatched. This CDR3 is built from 18 residues. This CDR3 reads CASSLFAAGGAGGNIQYF. The CDR3 DNA follows: TGCGCCAGCAGCCTCTTCGCGGCGGGAGGGGCCGGGGGGAACATTCAGTACTTC.

There are a few counts of this clone. DNA for the CDR3: TGTGCCACCAGCAGAGATCAGGGACTCAACACCATATATTTT. Translation: CATSRDQGLNTIYF. The V and J genes are TRBV15 and TRBJ1-3; D is perhaps TRBD1 (5 bases). This CDR3 comprises 14 residues. V was trimmed by 0 bases and J by 7 bases, leaving 10 bases between them. Germline-derived CDR1 and CDR2 are LNHNV and YYDKDF (reference sequence).

The chain couples TRBV15 to TRBJ2-1; perhaps TRBD2 as D (6 bases). Germline V gene sequence: CDR1 LNHNV, CDR2 YYDKDF (reference sequence). The CDR3 runs 12 residues. Deletions cut 3 bases from V and 7 bases from J, with 7 bases between. The CDR3 DNA is TGTGCCACCAGCAGTAGCGGAAATGAGCAGTTCTTC. Its translation: CATSSSGNEQFF.

J is TRBJ1-2 and V is TRBV30, with TRBD1 identical over 9 bases. V gave up 4 bases and J gave up 5 bases; unmatched junction bases: 11. Germline CDR1 reads GTSNPN; CDR2 reads SVGIG (reference sequence). The CDR3 spans 15 residues. The CDR3 bases are TGTGCCTGGACCGCCGGACAGGGGCTATCTTATGGCTACACCTTC. Encoded protein: CAWTAGQGLSYGYTF.